This T cell receptor (beta chain) was observed in a study of cytomegalovirus exposure and HLA in healthy donors. General study findings and limits: TCR beta chains numbering some 160 were designated cytomegalovirus-associated. That first-cohort TCR clusters tended to co-occur in the 130 or so validation repertoires was found in a later analysis. Researchers reported that a few CMV-associated chains were confirmed in vitro as CMV antigen-specific. Rarity marked most TCR sequences, yet some public TCRs occurred in many donors.

Germline V lookup: CDR1 SGHAT, CDR2 FQDESV (reference sequence). The V segment lost 7 bases and the J segment 7 bases; nucleotides outside the gene matches: 7. This CDR3 is 14 amino acids long. Regarding this clone: What it recognizes is unknown.

Sequencing used immunoSEQ multiplex PCR; TCRdb keeps in-frame clones, though not all of them. Here the sample spans some 60,000 clones, around 96% being singletons. The clonotype comes from a man aged 18 to 30 in good health and CMV-seropositive. Sequenced: PBMCs. The chain employs TRBV11-1 and TRBJ2-2; 9 nucleotides line up with TRBD1. The CDR3 nucleotides are TGTGCCAGCAAAAGGGGACAGGGCAGCGGGGAGCTGTTTTTT. As protein: CASKRGQGSGELFF.